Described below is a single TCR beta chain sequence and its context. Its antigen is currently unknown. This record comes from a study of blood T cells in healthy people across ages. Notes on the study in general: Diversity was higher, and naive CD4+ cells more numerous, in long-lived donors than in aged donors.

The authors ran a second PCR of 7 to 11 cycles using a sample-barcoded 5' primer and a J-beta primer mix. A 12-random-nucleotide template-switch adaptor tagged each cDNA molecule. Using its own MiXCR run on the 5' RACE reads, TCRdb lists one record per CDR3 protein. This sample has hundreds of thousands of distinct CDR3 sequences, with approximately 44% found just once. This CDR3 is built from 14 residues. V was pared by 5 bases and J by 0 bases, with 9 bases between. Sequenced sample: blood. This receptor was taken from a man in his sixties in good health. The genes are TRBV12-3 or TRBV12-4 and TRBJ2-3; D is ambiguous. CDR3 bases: TGTGCCAGCAGTCCTGCCACTAGCACAGATACGCAGTATTTT. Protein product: CASSPATSTDTQYF.